What follows is one T cell receptor (beta chain) and its context. What it binds is not known. The data derive from a study of CD8 T cells in ankylosing spondylitis. Study outcomes and limitations: Several highly homologous variants made up a TCR beta motif, and this motif appeared characteristic of ankylosing spondylitis blood.

This CDR3 contains 18 residues. In germline, CDR1 is KGHDR, CDR2 SFDVKD. The ends were cut back, 0 bases at V and 3 bases at J, with 16 bases in the middle. TCRdb used MiXCR to reprocess the 5' RACE reads, holding one entry per CDR3 protein. The sample lists around 540,000 distinct CDR3 sequences, roughly 13% occurring once. This clonotype originated in a male donor with ankylosing spondylitis. Material for sequencing was blood, either unsorted or a sorted T cell fraction (not recorded which). This chain uses TRBV24-1 with TRBJ2-2; D is possibly TRBD1 (6 bases). The CDR3 sequence is CATSDLPAGRGYTGELFF. As DNA, the CDR3 is TGTGCCACCAGTGATTTGCCGGCTGGCAGGGGCTACACCGGGGAGCTGTTTTTT.